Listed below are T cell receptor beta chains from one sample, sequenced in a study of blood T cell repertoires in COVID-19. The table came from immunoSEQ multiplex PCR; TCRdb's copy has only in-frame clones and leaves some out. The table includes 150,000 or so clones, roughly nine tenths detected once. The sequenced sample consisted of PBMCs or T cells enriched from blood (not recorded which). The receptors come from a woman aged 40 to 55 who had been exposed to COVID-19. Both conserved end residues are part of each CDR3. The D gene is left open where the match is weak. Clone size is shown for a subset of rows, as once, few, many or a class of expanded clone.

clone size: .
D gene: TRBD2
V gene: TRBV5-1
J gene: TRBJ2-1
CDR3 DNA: TGCGCCAGCAGCTCCAGCGGGGGGGGCTCCTACAATGAGCAGTTCTTC
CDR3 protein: CASSSSGGGSYNEQFF

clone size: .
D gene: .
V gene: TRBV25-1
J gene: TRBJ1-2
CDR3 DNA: TGTGCCAGCAGTGACCCTGGGACATACTATGGCTACACCTTC
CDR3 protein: CASSDPGTYYGYTF

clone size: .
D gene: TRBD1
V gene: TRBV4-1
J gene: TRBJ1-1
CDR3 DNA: TGCGCCAGCAGCCAACTGACAGGGAACCCTGAAGCTTTCTTT
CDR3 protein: CASSQLTGNPEAFF

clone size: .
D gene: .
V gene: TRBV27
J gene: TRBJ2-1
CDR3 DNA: TGTGCCAGCAGTTTATCGGGACTTAACTACAATGAGCAGTTCTTC
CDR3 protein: CASSLSGLNYNEQFF

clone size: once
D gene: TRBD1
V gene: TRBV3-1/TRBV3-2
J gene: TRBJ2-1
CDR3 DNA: TGTGCCAGCAGCCAAGGAAGCCTGGGACAGAATGAGCAGTTCTTC
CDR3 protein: CASSQGSLGQNEQFF

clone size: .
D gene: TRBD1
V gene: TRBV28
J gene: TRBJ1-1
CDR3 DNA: TGTGCCAGCAGTCTCGGACAGGGGGCCCCTGGGGCTTTCTTT
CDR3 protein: CASSLGQGAPGAFF

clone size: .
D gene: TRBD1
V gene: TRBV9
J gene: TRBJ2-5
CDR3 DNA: TGTGCCAGCAGCGTCGGACAGGGTGGAGAGACCCAGTACTTC
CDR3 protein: CASSVGQGGETQYF

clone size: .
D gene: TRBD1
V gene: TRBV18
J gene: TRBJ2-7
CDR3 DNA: TGTGCCAGCTCACCTCCCTACCGGACAGGGGTAAACGAGCAGTACTTC
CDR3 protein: CASSPPYRTGVNEQYF

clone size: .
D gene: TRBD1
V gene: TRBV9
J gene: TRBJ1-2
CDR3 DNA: TGTGCCAGCAGCGTAGGACCGGGACAGGGACCCTATGGCTACACCTTC
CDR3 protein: CASSVGPGQGPYGYTF

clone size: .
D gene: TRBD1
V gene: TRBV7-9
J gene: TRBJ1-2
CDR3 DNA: TGTGTCACTCAGGGGGGTCTCTATGGCTACACCTTC
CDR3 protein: CVTQGGLYGYTF

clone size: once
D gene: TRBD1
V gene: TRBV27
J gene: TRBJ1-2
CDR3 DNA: TGTGCCAGCAGTTATCGGACAGGGGCCAGTGGCTACACCTTC
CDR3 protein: CASSYRTGASGYTF

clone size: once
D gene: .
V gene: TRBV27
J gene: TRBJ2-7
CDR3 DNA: TGTGCCAGCAGTTTAAAGGGACATAGCTCCTACGAGCAGTACTTC
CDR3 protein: CASSLKGHSSYEQYF

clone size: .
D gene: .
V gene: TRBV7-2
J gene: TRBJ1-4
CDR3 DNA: TGTGCCAGCAGCCGGGACACCGCTACCCCAGAAAAACTGTTTTTT
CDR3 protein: CASSRDTATPEKLFF

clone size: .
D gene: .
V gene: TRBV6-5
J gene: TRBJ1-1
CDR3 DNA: TGTGCCAGCATCGTCACGGTTTCAAACACTGAAGCTTTCTTT
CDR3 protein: CASIVTVSNTEAFF

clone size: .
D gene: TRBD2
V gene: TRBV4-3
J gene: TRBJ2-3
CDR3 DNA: TGCGCCAGCAGCCAAGATCGAGGACTAGCGGGAGGGGCAGATACGCAGTATTTT
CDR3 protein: CASSQDRGLAGGADTQYF